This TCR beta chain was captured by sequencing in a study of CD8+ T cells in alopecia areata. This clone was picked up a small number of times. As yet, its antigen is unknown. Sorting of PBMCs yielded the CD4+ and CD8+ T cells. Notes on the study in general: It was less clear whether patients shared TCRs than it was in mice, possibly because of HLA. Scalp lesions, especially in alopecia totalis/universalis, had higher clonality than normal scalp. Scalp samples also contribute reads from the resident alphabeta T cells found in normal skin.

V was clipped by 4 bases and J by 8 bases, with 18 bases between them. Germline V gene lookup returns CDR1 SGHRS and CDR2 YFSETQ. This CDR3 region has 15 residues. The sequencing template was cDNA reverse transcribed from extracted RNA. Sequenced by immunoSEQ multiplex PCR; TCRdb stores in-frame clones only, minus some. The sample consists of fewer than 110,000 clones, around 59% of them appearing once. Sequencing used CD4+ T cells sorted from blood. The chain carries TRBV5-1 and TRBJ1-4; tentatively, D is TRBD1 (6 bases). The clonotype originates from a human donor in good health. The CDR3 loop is CASSDRYREFEKLFF. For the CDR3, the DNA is TGCGCCAGCAGCGACCGATACAGGGAATTCGAAAAACTGTTTTTT.